The 29 T cell receptor beta chains below all came from one sample that was sequenced in a study of regulatory T cells in long-lasting Graves disease. Time point meaning: newly diagnosed GD, antithyroid drugs for less than 3 months. With RNA extracted from PBMCs as input, the TCR library was made. Assembly of TCR beta libraries relied on iRepertoire HTBI primers together with Arm-PCR of CDR3 regions. TCRdb used MiXCR to reprocess the multiplex PCR reads, holding one entry per CDR3 protein. In the table there are around 360,000 distinct CDR3 sequences, 15% to 20% of which are singletons. Separately, the same data were catalogued under a study of T cells in Graves' hyperthyroidism and ophthalmopathy.

The sample in question was peripheral blood mononuclear cells (PBMCs), obtained at new diagnosis, from a patient treated with antithyroid drugs. The receptors were gathered from a woman under 30 with Graves disease.

This clonotype was counted a few times. The CDR3 spells CASSGDRWTEAFF. CDR3 in DNA: TGTGCCAGCAGCGGGGACAGATGGACTGAAGCTTTCTTT. This chain links TRBV11-2 with TRBJ1-1; 7 bases are a match to TRBD1. The trim removed 5 bases at V and 5 bases at J, leaving 5 bases unmatched. CDR3 length equals 13 residues. Per germline, CDR1 SGHAT and CDR2 FQNNGV.

This chain connects TRBV30 to TRBJ1-1; D unresolved. This CDR3 is 12 amino acids long. Per the germline V gene, CDR1 is GTSNPN and CDR2 is SVGIG (reference sequence). V lost 1 base to trimming and J lost 5 bases, with 8 bases between them. CDR3 DNA sequence: TGTGCCTGGAGTGGGGTTGGGACTGAAGCTTTCTTT. This sequence encodes CAWSGVGTEAFF.

This clonotype was detected a few times. The chain links TRBV20-1 to TRBJ2-4, with TRBD1 matching 7 bases. The germline CDR1 and CDR2 sequences are DFQATT and SNEGSKA (reference sequence). This CDR3 region has 13 residues. Unmatched junction bases numbered 10, after V lost 6 bases and J lost 8 bases. The CDR3 DNA follows: TGCAGTGCGTTGTTCGACAGGGCCGACATTCAGTACTTC. Amino acid sequence: CSALFDRADIQYF.

This clonotype was detected only a few times. The rearrangement uses TRBV29-1 and TRBJ2-3, with D maybe TRBD1 (5 bases). Trimming shortened V by 7 bases and J by 9 bases, and 14 bases separated the two germline ends. Germline V gives CDR1 SQVTM, CDR2 ANQGSEA. The CDR3 contains 11 residues. For the CDR3, the DNA is TGCAGCGCCACCGAGCCAGGGACGCAGTATTTT. Translating gives CSATEPGTQYF.

The sample holds a few counts of this clonotype. This rearrangement joins TRBV2 to TRBJ2-6, with 14 nucleotides matching TRBD2. CDR3 size: 18 residues. Germline values: CDR1 SNHLY, CDR2 FYNNEI. V lost 5 bases, J lost 4 bases, and 7 bases stayed unmatched. The CDR3 DNA reads as TGTGCCAGCAGTCCAGGGACTAGCGGGAGAGGAGGGGCCAACGTCCTGACTTTC. Protein: CASSPGTSGRGGANVLTF.

This rearrangement joins TRBV5-1 to TRBJ2-7, with D possibly TRBD1 on 5 matching bases. Trimming shortened V by 4 bases and J by 6 bases, and 11 bases separated the two germline ends. Germline CDR1 SGHRS, CDR2 YFSETQ. This CDR3 comprises 12 residues. The CDR3 is CASSQKDTEQYF. The CDR3 nucleotides are TGCGCCAGCAGCCAAAAGGACACCGAGCAGTACTTC.

With respect to this clonotype: A clone one base away is much larger, so this may be a read error. The CDR3 DNA reads as TGTGTCAGCAGCTTAGATTTCCGGCCCGAGCAGTACTTC. This translates into CVSSLDFRPEQYF. The J gene is TRBJ2-7, the V gene TRBV11-2, with unresolved D. CDR3 length: 13 residues. Germline V gene sequence: CDR1 SGHAT, CDR2 FQNNGV.

V is TRBV7-6 and J is TRBJ1-2; no clear D. Looked up from germline, CDR1 is SGHVS and CDR2 is FNYEAQ. The CDR3 contains 14 residues. V shed 2 bases and J shed 7 bases, with 14 bases lying between them. This CDR3 reads CASSLRFRGPGYTF. CDR3 bases: TGTGCCAGCAGCTTAAGATTTCGGGGTCCTGGCTACACCTTC.

The V call is TRBV6-5, the J call TRBJ2-7; 9 bases line up with TRBD1. The CDR3 is 14 residues long. With V trimmed by 4 bases and J by 6 bases, 7 bases remained unmatched. Germline V gene sequence: CDR1 MNHEY, CDR2 SVGAGI. The CDR3 DNA is TGTGCCAGCAGTTCACCGGGACAGGGCATCGAGCAGTACTTC. This codes for CASSSPGQGIEQYF.

The chain couples TRBV7-9 to TRBJ2-2; D is ambiguous. Per the germline V gene, CDR1 is SEHNR and CDR2 is FQNEAQ (reference sequence). V lost 7 bases to trimming and J lost 7 bases, with 4 bases between them. The CDR3 sequence is 10 residues long. CDR3 amino acids: CASKLGELFF. The CDR3 region has the DNA TGTGCCAGCAAGCTCGGGGAGCTGTTTTTT.

This clonotype was counted ten times or more. This chain joins TRBV12-3 or TRBV12-4 and TRBJ2-3; 10 bases map to TRBD2. Losses at the gene ends were 5 bases for V and 2 bases for J; bases not matched to a gene: 7. The CDR3 is made up of 16 amino acids. The DNA of the CDR3 is TGTGCCAGCAGTCCGCTTAGCGGGAGGACCACAGATACGCAGTATTTT. Residues: CASSPLSGRTTDTQYF.

This clonotype was seen many times. The rearrangement links TRBV11-2 to TRBJ1-4, with D hard to call. Trimming left V 1 base short and J 7 bases short, with 13 bases between. This CDR3 comprises 15 residues. Looked up from germline, CDR1 is SGHAT and CDR2 is FQNNGV. DNA of the CDR3: TGTGCCAGCAGCTTAGCTCGCGGGCAGAGTGAAAAACTGTTTTTT. Amino acids: CASSLARGQSEKLFF.

The rearrangement joins TRBV20-1 to TRBJ1-5; 7 bases are shared with TRBD1. CDR1 is DFQATT and CDR2 is SNEGSKA in the germline V gene (reference sequence). Trimming took 3 bases from V and 0 from J; bases not matched to a gene: 8. The CDR3 contains 16 residues. Here the CDR3 DNA reads TGCAGTGCTAGCCCCGGGACAGTTAATAGCAATCAGCCCCAGCATTTT. This codes for CSASPGTVNSNQPQHF.

In this sample, this clonotype turned up many times. This chain links TRBV2 with TRBJ1-2; 10 positions match TRBD1. The junction had 6 bases not matched to a gene; V was cut back by 7 bases and J by 4 bases. The CDR3 is 14 residues long. Germline-derived CDR1 and CDR2 are SNHLY and FYNNEI. This chain's CDR3 is CASKGDRGPYGYTF. CDR3 DNA sequence: TGTGCCAGCAAGGGGGACAGGGGCCCCTATGGCTACACCTTC.

This clonotype appeared a few times. V gene TRBV18 combines with J gene TRBJ1-2; D uncertain. V lost 6 bases, J lost 3 bases, and 14 bases lay in between. The CDR3 is 14 residues long. CDR1 is KGHSH and CDR2 is LQKENI in the germline V gene. Written as DNA, the CDR3 is TGTGCCAGCTCTCTGGACTATCCGGACTATGGCTACACCTTC. Protein sequence: CASSLDYPDYGYTF.

To note about this clonotype: A much larger clone lies one base from this, so it may be a read error. CDR3 residues: CVSREQVIDEKLFF. CDR3 DNA sequence: TGCGTCAGCAGGGAACAGGTTATCGATGAAAAACTGTTTTTT. This chain connects TRBV5-1 to TRBJ1-4; tentative D call: TRBD1 (5 bases). Germline V gives CDR1 SGHRS, CDR2 YFSETQ. This CDR3 has 14 amino acids.

This clonotype has at least ten counts. This sequence joins TRBV5-1 and TRBJ2-7, with 10 nucleotides matching TRBD2. The length of the CDR3 is 15 residues. V gave up 5 bases and J gave up 7 bases; unmatched junction bases: 12. The V gene's germline CDR1 is SGHRS and CDR2 YFSETQ. The CDR3 DNA sequence: TGCGCCAGCAGTTCTAGCGGGAGCTATTTGGGAGAGCAGTACTTC. It encodes CASSSSGSYLGEQYF.

This clonotype was observed many times. The chain combines TRBV7-3 with TRBJ2-3; TRBD2 matches at 11 bases. The trim removed 3 bases at V and 0 bases at J, leaving 2 bases unmatched. The germline gives CDR1 SGHTA, CDR2 FQGTGA. This CDR3 region has 16 residues. The CDR3 DNA follows: TGTGCCAGCAGCTTGACTAGCGGGATCAGCACAGATACGCAGTATTTT. Protein: CASSLTSGISTDTQYF.

The rearrangement links TRBV19 to TRBJ2-5; 8 bases match TRBD1. Germline V gene lookup returns CDR1 LNHDA and CDR2 SQIVND (reference sequence). The CDR3 extends over 15 amino acids. The V and J ends lost 4 bases and 4 bases, in that order; junction bases with no gene match: 8. The DNA for the CDR3 is TGTGCCAGTAGTAAAGAACCGACAGGGGCAGAGACCCAGTACTTC. Residues: CASSKEPTGAETQYF.

This clonotype has only a few counts. The missing conserved phenylalanine or tryptophan at the end of this CDR3 makes a read error likely. This sequence joins TRBV20-1 and TRBJ1-5; D unclear. The CDR3 is 15 residues long. Germline V gene sequence: CDR1 DFQATT, CDR2 SNEGSKA (reference sequence). The V gene lost 0 bases and the J gene lost 4 bases, with 13 bases spanning the gap. DNA for the CDR3: TGCAGTGCTAGAGATGAGGGAGGGAATAATCAGCCCCAGCATCTT. Translating gives CSARDEGGNNQPQHL.

This clonotype has a count of ten or more. The rearrangement uses TRBV14 and TRBJ2-1, with 9 bases fitting TRBD2. V dropped 4 bases and J dropped 7; count of bases not matched to a gene: 20. The CDR3 is 19 amino acids. CDR1 SGHDN and CDR2 FVKESK come from the germline V gene. The CDR3 here is CASSPRTVLAGAGGNEQFF. CDR3 DNA sequence: TGTGCCAGCAGCCCACGGACAGTCTTAGCGGGGGCTGGCGGGAATGAGCAGTTCTTC.

This clonotype was counted only a few times. This chain uses TRBV9 with TRBJ2-1; 8 bases are a match to TRBD2. The CDR3 has 12 amino acids. The germline V gene has CDR1 SGDLS and CDR2 YYNGEE. Unmatched junction bases numbered 5, after V lost 3 bases and J lost 12 bases. CDR3 DNA sequence: TGTGCCAGCAGCGCGGGGGGGGTCGGGCAGTTCTTC. This sequence encodes CASSAGGVGQFF.

In its sample, this clonotype was seen a few times. This may be a read error: a much more frequent sequence differs by one nucleotide. The rearrangement links TRBV11-1 to TRBJ2-1, with 8 bases identical to TRBD2. CDR1 is SGHAT, CDR2 FQDESV, per germline (reference sequence). The CDR3 runs to 18 residues. The CDR3 DNA follows: TGTGCCAGCAGTCCCCGACGGGGGGGGGGGCGCCCCTCCAATGAGCAGCTCTTC. Its protein is CASSPRRGGGRPSNEQLF.

This chain connects TRBV11-2 to TRBJ2-7; 12 nucleotides match TRBD1. The CDR3 has 16 residues. V shed 5 bases and J 4 bases; nucleotides not matched to a gene: 9. The germline gives CDR1 SGHAT, CDR2 FQNNGV. The CDR3 reads CASSTGTGGTRYEQYF. The CDR3 region has the DNA TGTGCCAGCAGCACCGGGACAGGGGGCACCCGATACGAGCAGTACTTC.

This clonotype showed up many times. This chain connects TRBV7-8 to TRBJ2-7; 7 bases line up with TRBD1. CDR1 SGHVS and CDR2 FQNEAQ come from the germline V gene. Trimming at V came to 5 bases and at J to 5 bases, leaving 12 bases not matched to a gene. CDR3 length: 15 residues. The CDR3 reads CASSREGAPSHEQYF. The DNA for the CDR3 is TGTGCCAGCAGCCGAGAGGGGGCCCCGTCTCACGAGCAGTACTTC.

This clonotype has at least ten counts. The chain has TRBV30 and TRBJ1-5, with TRBD1 matching over 7 bases. The CDR3 consists of 13 residues. Germline-derived CDR1 and CDR2 are GTSNPN and SVGIG (reference sequence). The J segment lost 6 bases and the V segment lost 2 bases, leaving 4 bases of the junction unmatched. CDR3 sequence: CAWSRAGGQPQHF. The DNA for the CDR3 is TGTGCCTGGAGTAGGGCAGGGGGTCAGCCCCAGCATTTT.

The genes are TRBV9 and TRBJ2-3; D possibly corresponds to TRBD2 (6 bases). The CDR3 is 16 residues long. CDR1 is SGDLS, CDR2 YYNGEE, per germline. V lost 0 bases and J 5 bases, leaving 16 bases between the germline ends. In DNA form, the CDR3 reads TGTGCCAGCAGCGTAGGGGACGCGGGACGGGGAGATACGCAGTATTTT. It translates to CASSVGDAGRGDTQYF. Supplemented by reference TRBV9 and TRBJ2-3, the full variable domain reads DSGVTQTPKHLITATGQRVTLRCSPRSGDLSVYWYQQSLDQGLQFLIQYYNGEERAKGNILERFSAQQFPDLHSELNLSSLELGDSALYFCASSVGDAGRGDTQYFGPGTRLTVL.

V is TRBV5-1 and J is TRBJ1-1; maybe TRBD1 (5 bases). CDR3 length: 15 residues. The germline CDR1 and CDR2 sequences are SGHRS and YFSETQ. Trimming left V 0 bases short and J 6 bases short, with 15 bases between. CDR3 residues: CASSLAGGRGSEAFF. The CDR3 DNA reads TGCGCCAGCAGCTTGGCCGGTGGGCGGGGGTCTGAAGCTTTCTTT.

This clonotype was found many times. The chain recombines TRBV10-3 with TRBJ2-3; TRBD2 is a possible D gene (5 bases). Germline CDR1 reads ENHRY; CDR2 reads SYGVKD. CDR3 length: 12 residues. V lost 4 bases and J lost 6, with 8 bases in between. The chain's CDR3 is CAISGSGDTQYF. The CDR3 nucleotides are TGTGCCATCAGTGGATCGGGGGATACGCAGTATTTT.